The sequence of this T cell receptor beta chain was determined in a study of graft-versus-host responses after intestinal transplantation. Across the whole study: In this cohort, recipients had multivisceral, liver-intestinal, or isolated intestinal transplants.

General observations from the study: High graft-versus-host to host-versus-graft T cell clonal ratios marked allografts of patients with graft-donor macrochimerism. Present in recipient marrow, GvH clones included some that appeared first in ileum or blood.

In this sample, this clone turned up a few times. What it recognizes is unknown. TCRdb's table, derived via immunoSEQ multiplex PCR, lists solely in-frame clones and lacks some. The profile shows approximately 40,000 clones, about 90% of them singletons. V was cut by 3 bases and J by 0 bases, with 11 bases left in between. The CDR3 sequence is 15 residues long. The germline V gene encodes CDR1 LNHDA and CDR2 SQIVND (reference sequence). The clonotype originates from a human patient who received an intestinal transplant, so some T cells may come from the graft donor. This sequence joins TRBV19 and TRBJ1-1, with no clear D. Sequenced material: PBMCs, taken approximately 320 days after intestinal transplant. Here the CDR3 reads CASSIFGVLNTEAFF. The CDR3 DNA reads TGTGCCAGTAGTATTTTCGGGGTGTTGAACACTGAAGCTTTCTTT.